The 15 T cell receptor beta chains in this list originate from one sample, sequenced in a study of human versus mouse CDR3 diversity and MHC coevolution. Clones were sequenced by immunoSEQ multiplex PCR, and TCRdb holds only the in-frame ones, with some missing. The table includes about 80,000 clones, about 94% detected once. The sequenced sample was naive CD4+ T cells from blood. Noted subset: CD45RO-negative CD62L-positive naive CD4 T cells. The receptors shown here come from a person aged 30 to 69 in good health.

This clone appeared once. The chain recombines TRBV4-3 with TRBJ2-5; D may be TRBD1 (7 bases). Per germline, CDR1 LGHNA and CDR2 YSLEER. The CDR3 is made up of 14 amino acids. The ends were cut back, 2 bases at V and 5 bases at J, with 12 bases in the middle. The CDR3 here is CASSQPTGRETQYF. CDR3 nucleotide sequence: TGCGCCAGCAGCCAACCGACAGGGAGGGAGACCCAGTACTTC.

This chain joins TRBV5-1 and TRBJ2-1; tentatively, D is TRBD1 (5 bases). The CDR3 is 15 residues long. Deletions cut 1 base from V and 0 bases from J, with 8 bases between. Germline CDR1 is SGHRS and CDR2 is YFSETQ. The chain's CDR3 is CASSLTGFSYNEQFF. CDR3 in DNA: TGCGCCAGCAGCTTGACAGGATTCTCCTACAATGAGCAGTTCTTC. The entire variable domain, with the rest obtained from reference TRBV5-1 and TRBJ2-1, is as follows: KAGVTQTPRYLIKTRGQQVTLSCSPISGHRSVSWYQQTPGQGLQFLFEYFSETQRNKGNFPGRFSGRQFSNSRSEMNVSTLELGDSALYLCASSLTGFSYNEQFFGPGTRLTVL.

Written as DNA, the CDR3 is TGTGCCAGCAGCCTTAGACAGGCCCCATCGGCTTTCTTT. This codes for CASSLRQAPSAFF. The chain is built from TRBV6-6 and TRBJ1-1; D is possibly TRBD1 (6 bases). The germline V gene has CDR1 MNHNY and CDR2 SVGAGI (reference sequence). Trimming removed 6 bases from V and 11 bases from J, with 19 bases in between. The CDR3 length is 13 residues.

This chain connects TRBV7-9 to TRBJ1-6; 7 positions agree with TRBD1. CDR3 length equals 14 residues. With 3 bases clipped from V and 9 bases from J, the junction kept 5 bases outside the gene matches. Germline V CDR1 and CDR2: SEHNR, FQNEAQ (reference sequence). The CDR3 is CASSFGQDPSPLHF. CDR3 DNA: TGTGCCAGCAGCTTCGGACAGGACCCTTCACCCCTCCACTTT.

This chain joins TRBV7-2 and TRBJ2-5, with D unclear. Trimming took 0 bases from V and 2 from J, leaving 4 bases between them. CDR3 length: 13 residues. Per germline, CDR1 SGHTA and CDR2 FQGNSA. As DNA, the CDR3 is TGTGCCAGCAGCTTAGCCAGACAAGAGACCCAGTACTTC. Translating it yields CASSLARQETQYF.

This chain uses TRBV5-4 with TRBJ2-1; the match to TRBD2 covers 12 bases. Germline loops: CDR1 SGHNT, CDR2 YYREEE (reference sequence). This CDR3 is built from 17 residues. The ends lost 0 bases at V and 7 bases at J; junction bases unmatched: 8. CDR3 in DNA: TGTGCCAGCAGCTTGGGGGGGTGGACTAGCGGGATTAATGAGCAGTTCTTC. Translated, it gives CASSLGGWTSGINEQFF. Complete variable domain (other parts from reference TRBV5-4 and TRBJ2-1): ETGVTQSPTHLIKTRGQQVTLRCSSQSGHNTVSWYQQALGQGPQFIFQYYREEENGRGNFPPRFSGLQFPNYSSELNVNALELDDSALYLCASSLGGWTSGINEQFFGPGTRLTVL.

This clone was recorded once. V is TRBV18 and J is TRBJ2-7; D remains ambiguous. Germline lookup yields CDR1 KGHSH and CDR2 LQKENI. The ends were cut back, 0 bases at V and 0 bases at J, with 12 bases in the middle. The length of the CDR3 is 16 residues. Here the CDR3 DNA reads TGTGCCAGCTCACCACCGGCCACAAGGAGCTCCTACGAGCAGTACTTC. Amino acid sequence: CASSPPATRSSYEQYF.

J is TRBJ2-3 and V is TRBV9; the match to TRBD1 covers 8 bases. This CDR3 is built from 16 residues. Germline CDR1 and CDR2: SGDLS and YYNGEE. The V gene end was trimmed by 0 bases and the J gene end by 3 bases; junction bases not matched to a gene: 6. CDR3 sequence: CASSVEAGGRTDTQYF. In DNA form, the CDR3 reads TGTGCCAGCAGCGTAGAGGCAGGGGGCCGGACAGATACGCAGTATTTT.

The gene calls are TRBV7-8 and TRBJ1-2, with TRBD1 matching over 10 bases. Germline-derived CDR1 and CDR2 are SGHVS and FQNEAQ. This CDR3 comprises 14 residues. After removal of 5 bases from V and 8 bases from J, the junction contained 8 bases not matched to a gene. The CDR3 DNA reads TGTGCCAGCAGCCCCACCGGGACAGGGGTCGGCTACACCTTC. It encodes CASSPTGTGVGYTF. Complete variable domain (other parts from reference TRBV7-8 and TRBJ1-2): GAGVSQSPRYKVAKRGQDVALRCDPISGHVSLFWYQQALGQGPEFLTYFQNEAQLDKSGLPSDRFFAERPEGSVSTLKIQRTQQEDSAVYLCASSPTGTGVGYTFGSGTRLTVV.

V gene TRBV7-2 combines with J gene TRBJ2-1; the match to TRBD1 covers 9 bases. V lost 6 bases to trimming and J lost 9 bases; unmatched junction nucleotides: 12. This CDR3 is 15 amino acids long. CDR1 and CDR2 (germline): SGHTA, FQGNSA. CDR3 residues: CASRPGQGFQVEQFF. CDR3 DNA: TGTGCCAGCAGACCGGGACAGGGCTTTCAGGTTGAGCAGTTCTTC.

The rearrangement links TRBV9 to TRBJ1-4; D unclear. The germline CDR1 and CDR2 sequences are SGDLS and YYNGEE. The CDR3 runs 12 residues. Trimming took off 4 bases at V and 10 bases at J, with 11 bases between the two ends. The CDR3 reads CASSPEGVKLFF. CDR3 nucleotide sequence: TGTGCCAGCAGCCCCGAGGGTGTAAAACTGTTTTTT.

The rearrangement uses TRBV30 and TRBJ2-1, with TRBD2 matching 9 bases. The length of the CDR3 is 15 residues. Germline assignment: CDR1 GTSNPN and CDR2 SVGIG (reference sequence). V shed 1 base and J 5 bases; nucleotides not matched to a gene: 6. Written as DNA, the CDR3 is TGTGCCTGGAGTGAAGTAGCGGGGGTTAACAATGAGCAGTTCTTC. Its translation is CAWSEVAGVNNEQFF.

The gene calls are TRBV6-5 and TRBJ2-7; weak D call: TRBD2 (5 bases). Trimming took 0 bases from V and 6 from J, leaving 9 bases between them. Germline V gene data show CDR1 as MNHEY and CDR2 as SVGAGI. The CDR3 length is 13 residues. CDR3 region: CASSYSRRSEQYF. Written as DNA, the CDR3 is TGTGCCAGCAGTTACTCGAGGAGGAGCGAGCAGTACTTC.

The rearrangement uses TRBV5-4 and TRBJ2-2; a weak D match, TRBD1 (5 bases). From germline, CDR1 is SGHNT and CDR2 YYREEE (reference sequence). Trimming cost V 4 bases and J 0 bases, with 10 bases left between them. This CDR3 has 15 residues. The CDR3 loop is CASSPRTTNTGELFF. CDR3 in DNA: TGTGCCAGCAGCCCTCGGACAACGAACACCGGGGAGCTGTTTTTT.

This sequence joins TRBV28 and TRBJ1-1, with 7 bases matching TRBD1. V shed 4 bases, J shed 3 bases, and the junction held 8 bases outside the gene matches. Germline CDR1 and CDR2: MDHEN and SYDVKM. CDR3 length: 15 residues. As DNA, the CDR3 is TGTGCCAGCAGTTCACCGGGACAGAGATACACTGAAGCTTTCTTT. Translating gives CASSSPGQRYTEAFF.